A selection of T cell receptor beta chains follows, all from one sample in a study of blood T cell repertoires in COVID-19. TCRdb's copy holds only in-frame clones and misses some; the assay was immunoSEQ multiplex PCR. Here the sample spans more than 85,000 clones, 70% to 90% being singletons. The source material was peripheral blood. All receptors come from a human donor in a cohort sampled during active COVID-19. Both conserved end residues are part of each CDR3. The D gene is left open where the match is weak. Rows may omit the clone size; those that give it use once, few, many or a size class.

cdr3_nt cdr3_aa j_call v_call clone_size d_call
TGTGCCAGCAGTGAATTAGCAGGGATACCCTATGGCTACACCTTC CASSELAGIPYGYTF TRBJ1-2 TRBV25-1 few -
TGTGCCAGCAGCTTACAGGCCTCAGCTAACTATGGCTACACCTTC CASSLQASANYGYTF TRBJ1-2 TRBV7-2 few -
TGTGCCAGCAGAAGGAAACCGGGACAGGGACAATACGAGCAGTACTTC CASRRKPGQGQYEQYF TRBJ2-7 TRBV27 once TRBD1
TGTGCCAGCAGCTTACTCAGGGGTGCTGAAGCTTTCTTT CASSLLRGAEAFF TRBJ1-1 TRBV5-5 few -
TGTGCCAGCAGCTTAGAACTAGCGGGCAACAATGAGCAGTTCTTC CASSLELAGNNEQFF TRBJ2-1 TRBV7-3 - TRBD2
TGTGCCAGTAGAAGCCCCAGACAGCAGGTCGCCGGGGAGCTGTTTTTT CASRSPRQQVAGELFF TRBJ2-2 TRBV19 - -
TGCGCCAGCAGCCAAGATTCCCCGGGAGGTAAAGAGACCCAGTACTTC CASSQDSPGGKETQYF TRBJ2-5 TRBV4-3 - TRBD2
TGTGCCAGCAGGTACGACAGGGGGCCCTGCGAGCAGTACTTC CASRYDRGPCEQYF TRBJ2-7 TRBV6-5 - TRBD1
TGTGCCAGCAGCTCCTTCGCCGGGACAGGGCGATACGAGCAGTACTTC CASSSFAGTGRYEQYF TRBJ2-7 TRBV13 - TRBD1
TGCAGTGCTGAGCAAGAGACCCAGTACTTC CSAEQETQYF TRBJ2-5 TRBV20-1 - -
TGCAGCGTTGCAAGGGGCATCTATGGCTACACCTTC CSVARGIYGYTF TRBJ1-2 TRBV29-1 - -